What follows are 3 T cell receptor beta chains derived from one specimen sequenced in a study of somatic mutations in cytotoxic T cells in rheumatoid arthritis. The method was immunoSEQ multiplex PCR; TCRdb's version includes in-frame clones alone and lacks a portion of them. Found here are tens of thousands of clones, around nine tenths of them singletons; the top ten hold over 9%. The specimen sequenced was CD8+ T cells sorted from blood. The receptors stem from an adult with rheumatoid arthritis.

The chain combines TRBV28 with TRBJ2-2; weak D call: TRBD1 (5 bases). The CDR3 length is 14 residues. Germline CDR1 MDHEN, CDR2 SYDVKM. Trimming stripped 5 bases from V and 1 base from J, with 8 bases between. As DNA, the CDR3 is TGTGCCAGCAGTACCACAGGGAACACCGGGGAGCTGTTTTTT. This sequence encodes CASSTTGNTGELFF.

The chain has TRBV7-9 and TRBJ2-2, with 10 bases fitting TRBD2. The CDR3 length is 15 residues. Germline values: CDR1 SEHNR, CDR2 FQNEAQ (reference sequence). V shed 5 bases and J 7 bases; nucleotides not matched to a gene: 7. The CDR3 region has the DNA TGTGCCAGCAGCCCAACTAGCGGGATTGGCGGGGAGCTGTTTTTT. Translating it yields CASSPTSGIGGELFF.

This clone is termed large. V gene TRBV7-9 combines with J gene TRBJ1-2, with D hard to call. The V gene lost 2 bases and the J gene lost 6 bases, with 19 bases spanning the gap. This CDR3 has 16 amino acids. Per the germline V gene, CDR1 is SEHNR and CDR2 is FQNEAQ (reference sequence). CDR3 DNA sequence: TGTGCCAGCAGCTTATCTGTCATTGAGTATAGGAATGGCTACACCTTC. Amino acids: CASSLSVIEYRNGYTF.